This T cell receptor (beta chain) comes out of a study of identical twins. MiXCR, applied by TCRdb to the 5' RACE reads, yields one record per CDR3 protein. The sample records about 200,000 distinct CDR3 sequences, around a sixth being singletons. A few counts support this clonotype. The target antigen is unknown. Per the germline V gene, CDR1 is SQVTM and CDR2 is ANQGSEA. This CDR3 spans 13 amino acids. Losses at the gene ends were 8 bases for V and 5 bases for J; bases not matched to a gene: 9. Broader study findings: Cord blood beta clonotypes present at high abundance carried fewer insertions; no such pattern appeared in memory repertoires.

These records were also assigned to another study, of T cells expressing NK-cell markers.

The source of this sequence is a woman under 30 in good health. The chain combines TRBV29-1 with TRBJ2-1; 7 nucleotides line up with TRBD2. Sequencing was carried out using CD8+ T cells sorted from blood. CDR3 residues: CSPRLAAHNEQFF. The CDR3 nucleotides are TGCAGCCCTCGCCTAGCGGCCCACAATGAGCAGTTCTTC.